The entry that follows covers one TCR beta chain sequence. This clonotype came up once. Its antigen target is currently unknown. Base-call qualities are not available, and no considerably larger clone is one nucleotide away. One read alone lends weak support. The CDR3 contains 15 residues, cysteine and phenylalanine counted. Only the CDR3 region is kept as DNA, spanning 45 bases read in frame from base 1. V gives up 4 bases and J gives up 1 base, and the segment between their germline ends measures 13 bases. The CDR1 and CDR2 encoded by the germline V gene (reference sequence) are MNHEY and SMNVEV. Peripheral blood CD8+ and CD4+ T cells from healthy donors, Susac syndrome patients and multiple sclerosis patients were profiled by high-throughput TCR beta sequencing. The Susac syndrome patients fulfilled recently defined diagnostic criteria for definite or probable disease. Bulk CD8+ and CD4+ T cells were purified by magnetic negative isolation, whereas CD8+ TEMRA cells were enriched by FACS. Blood was collected in EDTA tubes and processed within 24 hours, with PBMCs isolated through density gradient centrifugation. PBMCs intended for TCR sequencing were frozen in liquid nitrogen and were later thawed in a 37 degrees C water bath. The sorted or isolated CD4+, CD8+ and CD8+ TEMRA cells had a purity of 90% or higher.

This sample was taken from a study of CD8 T cells in Susac syndrome (dated by TCRdb to between 2018 and 2021). Turning to the overall study: Of the Susac syndrome patients who were sequenced, about six had clinically active disease and roughly eight were in clinical remission. At the time of blood withdrawal, Susac syndrome patients were either therapy-naive, taking corticosteroids (with some also receiving IVIg), or on IVIg alone. The study used repertoire sequencing to test whether antigen drove CD8+ T cell activation and differentiation in Susac syndrome. General findings and caveats noted by the study authors: In patients with Susac syndrome, the CD4+ T cell repertoire showed no detectable clonal expansion. The number of individuals in the TCR sequencing and HLA analysis was recognized as being relatively small.

RNA was extracted using the RNeasy kit, and about 0.45 to 1 microgram was reverse transcribed with random hexamers. The immunoSEQ multiplex PCR assay, covering 54 Vbeta and 13 Jbeta segments, was used to amplify TCR beta CDR3 regions. To correct PCR amplification bias, a synthetic template baseline was used for both primer optimization and computational correction. The paper's processing steps were these. Only productive sequences were kept, with reads annotated to V, D and J genes according to IMGT and analyzed in immunoSEQ Analyzer. Clonality was calculated as one minus the Shannon entropy normalized by log2 of the number of productive unique sequences. For each patient and control, public and private clones were evaluated among the 100 most prevalent clones. Clones were defined as Susac-specific when absent from the healthy and MS cohorts, from about 970 published viral clones and from other ImmuneACCESS disease sequences. TCRdb reanalyzed the raw reads on its own, using fastp at Q25 for trimming and MiXCR for clone calling, and kept in-frame beta chains. Every distinct CDR3 protein forms one entry, paired with its most common genes and DNA. It is TCRdb's table, rather than the study itself, that gives the V and J calls and clone size. The sample profile shows some 200,000 distinct CDR3 sequences; approximately 96% of them were found once. Jointly, the top ten make up around 0.092% of the sample.

Sample: CD4+ T cells from PBMCs. The clonotype comes from a human donor with Susac syndrome. Rearrangement joined TRBV27 to TRBJ1-1; TRBD1 might be the D gene, on 6 matching bases. CDR3 loop: CASSSASQGNTEAFF. In nucleotides, the sequence is TGTGCCAGCAGTTCGGCTTCACAGGGGAACACTGAAGCTTTCTTT.